A single sample is the source of the 24 T cell receptor beta chains below, sequenced in a study of type 1 regulatory T cells. Whole-study findings and limits: Compared with non-type 1 regulatory T cells, type 1 regulatory T cells showed a more restricted TCR repertoire.

One entry per CDR3 protein results from TCRdb running MiXCR on the reads. The sample has roughly 71,000 distinct CDR3 sequences; 20% to 25% are singletons. Their antigens are not known. The sample taken for sequencing was cultured type 1 regulatory T (Tr1) cells, either the whole culture or a sorted fraction (not recorded which). The source is a human donor in good health.

This clonotype has only a few counts. The rearrangement uses TRBV20-1 and TRBJ2-1; 11 positions agree with TRBD2. The CDR3 loop spans 14 amino acids. V shed 3 bases, J shed 4 bases, and the junction held 2 bases outside the gene matches. Germline CDR1 DFQATT, CDR2 SNEGSKA (reference sequence). The chain's CDR3 is CSARTSGKYNEQFF. CDR3 nucleotide sequence: TGCAGTGCTAGGACTAGCGGGAAATACAATGAGCAGTTCTTC.

This clonotype came up many times. This rearrangement joins TRBV20-1 to TRBJ2-3; 10 nucleotides match TRBD2. The CDR3 runs to 13 residues. The germline V gene encodes CDR1 DFQATT and CDR2 SNEGSKA (reference sequence). CDR3 sequence (DNA): TGCAGCCCCCGGACTAGCGGAACAGATACGCAGTATTTT. Translation: CSPRTSGTDTQYF.

In its sample, this clonotype was seen many times. The chain has TRBV11-3 and TRBJ2-1; 10 positions agree with TRBD2. In germline, CDR1 is SGHNT, CDR2 YENEEA. Germline trimming cut 1 base from V and 6 bases from J; bases unmatched to any gene: 9. This CDR3 region has 17 residues. The CDR3 bases are TGTGCCAGCAGCTTAGCCTTCACTAGCGGGGAAATCAATGAGCAGTTCTTC. This gives the protein CASSLAFTSGEINEQFF.

The chain has TRBV20-1 and TRBJ2-1, with D uncertain. CDR3 length: 13 amino acids. In germline, CDR1 is DFQATT, CDR2 SNEGSKA (reference sequence). V lost 6 bases to trimming and J lost 7 bases, with 16 bases between them. Here the CDR3 reads CSALGEQFNEQFF. The CDR3 DNA follows: TGCAGTGCCCTCGGTGAACAGTTTAATGAGCAGTTCTTC.

The chain couples TRBV29-1 to TRBJ1-1; no firm D call. This CDR3 region has 13 residues. Germline V CDR1 and CDR2: SQVTM, ANQGSEA. Trimming cost V 7 bases and J 0 bases, with 12 bases left between them. In DNA form, the CDR3 reads TGCAGCGGGGAACACAGCTTGAACACTGAAGCTTTCTTT. This translates into CSGEHSLNTEAFF.

V gene TRBV4-2 combines with J gene TRBJ1-5, with D unclear. Trimming took 0 bases from V and 6 from J, leaving 3 bases between them. The CDR3 contains 12 residues. Germline loops: CDR1 LGHNA, CDR2 YNFKEQ. The CDR3 DNA is TGTGCCAGCAGCCAAGAGGGTCAGCCCCAGCATTTT. Translated, it gives CASSQEGQPQHF.

This clonotype was observed a handful of times. The chain uses TRBV12-3 or TRBV12-4 and TRBJ2-5; D is possibly TRBD2 (6 bases). The ends were cut back, 6 bases at V and 5 bases at J, with 10 bases in the middle. This CDR3 has 12 amino acids. CDR3 nucleotide sequence: TGTGCCAGCAGCCGGGAGACGGAGACCCAGTACTTC. It translates to CASSRETETQYF.

The rearrangement links TRBV20-1 to TRBJ1-2; no reliable D call. Between the trimmed V and J ends, which lost 3 bases and 5 bases, there was a span of 16 bases. CDR1 is DFQATT, CDR2 SNEGSKA, per germline (reference sequence). This CDR3 comprises 14 residues. In DNA form, the CDR3 reads TGCAGTGCTAGTCGCGGTTCGTATTGGTATGGCTACACCTTC. This sequence encodes CSASRGSYWYGYTF.

This clonotype was counted ten times or more. V is TRBV12-3 or TRBV12-4 and J is TRBJ2-7; D might be TRBD1 (7 bases). With 6 bases removed from V and 2 bases from J, the gap between germline ends came to 17 bases. The CDR3 is made up of 15 amino acids. The CDR3: CASSAYGGGAYEQYF. The CDR3 nucleotides are TGTGCCAGCAGCGCATACGGAGGGGGCGCCTACGAGCAGTACTTC.

V is TRBV20-1 and J is TRBJ2-1; TRBD2 agrees at 8 bases. Germline V gene lookup returns CDR1 DFQATT and CDR2 SNEGSKA (reference sequence). The V and J ends lost 8 bases and 5 bases, in that order; junction bases with no gene match: 8. The CDR3 length is 13 residues. DNA of the CDR3: TGCAGTTCGGAAGCGGGAGCGGACAATGAGCAGTTCTTC. Translation gives CSSEAGADNEQFF.

Only a few counts were recorded for this clonotype. The chain is built from TRBV6-4 and TRBJ2-6; TRBD2 aligns across 11 bases. From germline, CDR1 is MRHNA and CDR2 SNTAGT. J lost 0 bases, V lost 7 bases, and 8 bases had no gene match. This CDR3 has 18 residues. The CDR3 DNA reads TGTGCCAGCACGGTAGCGGGAGGGCTCACCTCTGGGGCCAACGTCCTGACTTTC. Translated: CASTVAGGLTSGANVLTF.

This clonotype was detected a few times. J is TRBJ1-2 and V is TRBV29-1; 8 positions match TRBD1. This CDR3 is 13 amino acids long. Germline-derived CDR1 and CDR2 are SQVTM and ANQGSEA. The ends lost 6 bases at V and 4 bases at J; junction bases unmatched: 7. CDR3 nucleotides: TGCAGCGTAAAGACAGGGGCGACCTATGGCTACACCTTC. Translated, it gives CSVKTGATYGYTF.

There are a few counts of this clonotype. This chain joins TRBV27 and TRBJ2-7; D possibly matches TRBD1 or TRBD2 (5 bases each). Between the trimmed V and J ends, which lost 4 bases and 2 bases, there was a span of 12 bases. Germline-derived CDR1 and CDR2 are MNHEY and SMNVEV (reference sequence). The CDR3 is 14 amino acids. The CDR3 protein is CASSSTGATYEQYF. Here the CDR3 DNA reads TGTGCCAGCAGTTCGACCGGGGCCACCTACGAGCAGTACTTC.

About this clonotype itself: An end of the junction does not agree with germline; a read error may underlie this. This chain connects TRBV7-2 to TRBJ2-5; unclear D gene. Germline V gives CDR1 SGHTA, CDR2 FQGNSA. The CDR3 loop spans 12 amino acids. The CDR3 region has the DNA TGCGCCAGCAGCCCCCGTGGGGAGACCCAGTACTTC. This sequence encodes CASSPRGETQYF.

The table lists this clonotype with a few counts. The chain carries TRBV20-1 and TRBJ1-1; D is ambiguous. V lost 7 bases and J lost 4, with 19 bases in between. CDR1 and CDR2 from the germline V gene are DFQATT and SNEGSKA (reference sequence). CDR3 length equals 14 residues. This chain's CDR3 is CSVLTGSWGTEAFF. The CDR3 DNA sequence: TGCAGTGTATTAACGGGGTCTTGGGGCACTGAAGCTTTCTTT.

This clonotype has only a few counts. This chain links TRBV5-1 with TRBJ2-1, with D possibly TRBD2 on 5 matching bases. CDR3 length equals 15 residues. CDR1 SGHRS and CDR2 YFSETQ come from the germline V gene. Trimming removed 1 base from V and 5 bases from J, with 13 bases in between. DNA of the CDR3: TGCGCCAGCAGCTTGACACGGAGGTTGGACAATGAGCAGTTCTTC. Translation gives CASSLTRRLDNEQFF.

In its sample, this clonotype was seen a few times. V and J are TRBV20-1 and TRBJ2-1, with D perhaps TRBD2 (6 bases). Looked up from germline, CDR1 is DFQATT and CDR2 is SNEGSKA (reference sequence). V lost 2 bases to trimming and J lost 3 bases, with 11 bases between them. This CDR3 has 14 residues. In DNA, the CDR3 is TGCAGTGCTAGACGGCGGGATCGCTACAATGAGCAGTTCTTC. It is translated as CSARRRDRYNEQFF.

This rearrangement joins TRBV6-2 or TRBV6-3 to TRBJ2-1; D is unclear. This CDR3 comprises 15 residues. Trimming took 2 bases from V and 2 from J, leaving 10 bases between them. Germline values: CDR1 MNHEY, CDR2 SVGEGT. CDR3 residues: CASSYRAWTYNEQFF. The CDR3 DNA reads TGTGCCAGCAGTTACCGGGCTTGGACCTACAATGAGCAGTTCTTC.

For this clonotype: The junction does not match germline at one end; this may be a read error. The chain combines TRBV20-1 with TRBJ2-1, with 13 nucleotides matching TRBD2. CDR1 DFQATT and CDR2 SNEGSKA come from the germline V gene (reference sequence). CDR3 length: 15 amino acids. The CDR3 sequence is CSASGTSGTYDEQFF. The CDR3 nucleotides read TGCAGTGCTTCCGGGACTAGCGGGACCTACGATGAGCAGTTCTTC.

The chain joins TRBV13 to TRBJ2-5, with D perhaps assigned TRBD1 or TRBD2 (6 bases each). Trimming removed 5 bases from V and 5 bases from J, with 18 bases in between. This CDR3 region has 15 residues. Germline-derived CDR1 and CDR2 are PRHDT and FYEKMQ (reference sequence). CDR3 sequence reads: CASSALGRRGETQYF. The CDR3 DNA sequence: TGTGCCAGCAGCGCCCTGGGACGGAGGGGGGAGACCCAGTACTTC.

By sample fraction, this clonotype is large. The chain employs TRBV5-1 and TRBJ2-3, with 10 bases that match TRBD2. This CDR3 is built from 16 residues. V trimming: 7 bases; J trimming: 5 bases; junction bases outside the gene matches: 13. Germline lookup yields CDR1 SGHRS and CDR2 YFSETQ. CDR3 protein: CASRTGLATLLDTQYF. For the CDR3, the DNA is TGCGCCAGCCGAACGGGACTAGCGACTTTATTAGATACGCAGTATTTT. Looking up the rest from reference TRBV5-1 and TRBJ2-3 gives the full variable domain: KAGVTQTPRYLIKTRGQQVTLSCSPISGHRSVSWYQQTPGQGLQFLFEYFSETQRNKGNFPGRFSGRQFSNSRSEMNVSTLELGDSALYLCASRTGLATLLDTQYFGPGTRLTVL.

V usage is TRBV18 and J usage is TRBJ2-5; tentatively, D is TRBD1 (5 bases). The CDR3 extends over 13 amino acids. Germline CDR1 reads KGHSH; CDR2 reads LQKENI. V gave up 4 bases and J gave up 3 bases, with 9 bases separating them. The CDR3 nucleotides are TGTGCCAGCTCACGGAGCAGGGAAGAGACCCAGTACTTC. This gives the protein CASSRSREETQYF.

This clonotype was counted many times. The chain links TRBV27 to TRBJ2-5; D remains ambiguous. The CDR3 is 15 amino acids. The germline V and J ends were trimmed by 3 bases and 6 bases, with 17 bases remaining between them. Germline CDR1 MNHEY, CDR2 SMNVEV (reference sequence). The CDR3 DNA sequence: TGTGCCAGCAGTTTTGTGGCAGGAATTTTAAAGACCCAGTACTTC. Its translation is CASSFVAGILKTQYF.

The rearrangement uses TRBV5-6 and TRBJ1-5, with 8 bases matching TRBD1. This CDR3 comprises 15 residues. In germline, CDR1 is SGHDT, CDR2 YYEEEE. V lost 0 bases and J lost 3; bases outside the gene matches: 2. The DNA for the CDR3 is TGTGCCAGCAGCTTGGGCAGGGGGCACAATCAGCCCCAGCATTTT. It is translated as CASSLGRGHNQPQHF. Using reference TRBV5-6 and TRBJ1-5 for the parts outside the CDR3, the full variable domain is DAGVTQSPTHLIKTRGQQVTLRCSPKSGHDTVSWYQQALGQGPQFIFQYYEEEERQRGNFPDRFSGHQFPNYSSELNVNALLLGDSALYLCASSLGRGHNQPQHFGDGTRLSIL.